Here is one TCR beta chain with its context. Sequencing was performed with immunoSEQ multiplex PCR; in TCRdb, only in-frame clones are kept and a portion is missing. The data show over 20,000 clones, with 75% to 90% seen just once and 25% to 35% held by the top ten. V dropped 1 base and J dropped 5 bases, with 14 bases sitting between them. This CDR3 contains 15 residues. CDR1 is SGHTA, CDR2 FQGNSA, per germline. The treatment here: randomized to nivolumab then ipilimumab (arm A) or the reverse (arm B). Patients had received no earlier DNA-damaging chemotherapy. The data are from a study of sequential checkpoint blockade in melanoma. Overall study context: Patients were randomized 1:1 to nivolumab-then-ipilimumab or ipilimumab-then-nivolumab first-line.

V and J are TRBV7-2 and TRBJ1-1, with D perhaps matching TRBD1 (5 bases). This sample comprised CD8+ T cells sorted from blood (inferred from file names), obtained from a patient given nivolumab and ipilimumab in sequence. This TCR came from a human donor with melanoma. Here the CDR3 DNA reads TGTGCCAGCAGCTTAGTAGCCAGGGCGGGGACTGAAGCTTTCTTT. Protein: CASSLVARAGTEAFF. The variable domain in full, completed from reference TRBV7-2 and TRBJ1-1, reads GAGVSQSPSNKVTEKGKDVELRCDPISGHTALYWYRQSLGQGLEFLIYFQGNSAPDKSGLPSDRFSAERTGGSVSTLTIQRTQQEDSAVYLCASSLVARAGTEAFFGQGTRLTVV.